One and the same sample provided the 26 T cell receptor beta chains below, sequenced in a study of cytomegalovirus exposure and HLA in healthy donors. The study ran its PCR with 60 Vbeta and 13 Jbeta primers. TCRdb's table, derived via immunoSEQ multiplex PCR, lists solely in-frame clones and lacks some. The sample records over 200,000 clones, about 84% being singletons. What was sequenced was PBMCs. Receptor source: a human donor in good health.

The gene calls are TRBV10-3 and TRBJ1-1, with D possibly TRBD1 on 5 matching bases. The germline V gene has CDR1 ENHRY and CDR2 SYGVKD. This CDR3 region has 14 residues. V lost 2 bases and J lost 5, with 12 bases in between. As DNA, the CDR3 is TGTGCCATCAGTGAGGATCGTGGGGGGACTGAAGCTTTCTTT. Protein: CAISEDRGGTEAFF.

This chain links TRBV18 with TRBJ2-2; 7 bases fit TRBD1. Looked up from germline, CDR1 is KGHSH and CDR2 is LQKENI. Unmatched junction bases numbered 7, after V lost 3 bases and J lost 6 bases. The CDR3 is 15 amino acids. The CDR3 bases are TGTGCCAGCTCACCTTGGCAGGGGGACGCCGGGGAGCTGTTTTTT. It yields the protein CASSPWQGDAGELFF.

The CDR3 coding sequence is TGTGCCAGCAGCCCTACCGGAGCGGGAGGAATCTACGAGCAGTACTTC. Translated: CASSPTGAGGIYEQYF. This chain links TRBV9 with TRBJ2-7, with 9 bases matching TRBD2. This CDR3 region has 16 residues. Germline CDR1 and CDR2: SGDLS and YYNGEE. The V segment lost 4 bases and the J segment 3 bases; nucleotides outside the gene matches: 11.

The CDR3 DNA reads as TGCGCCAGCAGCCTAACAGGGGGCTCACCTTACGAGCAGTACTTC. Amino acid sequence: CASSLTGGSPYEQYF. This chain uses TRBV5-1 with TRBJ2-7; 9 nucleotides agree with TRBD1. This CDR3 is built from 15 residues. Trimming cost V 4 bases and J 4 bases; bases outside gene matches: 9. The germline V gene encodes CDR1 SGHRS and CDR2 YFSETQ.

The V gene is TRBV27, the J gene TRBJ2-7, with 16 bases matching TRBD2. The CDR3 covers 16 residues. V was pared by 4 bases and J by 6 bases, with 6 bases of the junction left unmatched. In germline, CDR1 is MNHEY, CDR2 SMNVEV (reference sequence). CDR3 loop: CASSSGLAGGPGEQYF. The DNA for the CDR3 is TGTGCCAGCAGTTCGGGACTAGCGGGAGGGCCGGGCGAGCAGTACTTC.

The rearrangement uses TRBV15 and TRBJ1-6; TRBD1 might be the D (5 bases). V was pared by 1 base and J by 7 bases, with 11 bases between. CDR1 LNHNV and CDR2 YYDKDF come from the germline V gene (reference sequence). There are 15 residues in the CDR3. The CDR3 sequence: CATSRGQILNSPLHF. The CDR3 coding sequence is TGTGCCACCAGCAGAGGACAGATTCTAAATTCACCCCTCCACTTT.

The J gene is TRBJ2-1, the V gene TRBV10-3; no reliable D call. Trimming stripped 3 bases from V and 7 bases from J, with 16 bases between. This CDR3 contains 15 residues. The germline gives CDR1 ENHRY, CDR2 SYGVKD. The CDR3 sequence is CAISETKRFVNEQFF. CDR3 coding DNA: TGTGCCATCAGTGAAACGAAGAGGTTTGTTAATGAGCAGTTCTTC.

The chain joins TRBV5-1 to TRBJ2-6, with 8 bases fitting TRBD1. There are 18 residues in the CDR3. In germline, CDR1 is SGHRS, CDR2 YFSETQ. V lost 4 bases and J lost 1; bases outside the gene matches: 10. The CDR3 is CASSPLGTGGSGANVLTF. Written as DNA, the CDR3 is TGCGCCAGCAGCCCCCTGGGGACAGGAGGATCTGGGGCCAACGTCCTGACTTTC.

This chain connects TRBV4-1 to TRBJ2-1, with D possibly being TRBD1 (5 bases). Germline V gene data show CDR1 as MGHRA and CDR2 as YSYEKL. The CDR3 spans 17 residues. V was pared by 5 bases and J by 0 bases, with 17 bases between. CDR3 sequence: CASSYNTPTVSYNEQFF. DNA for the CDR3: TGCGCCAGCAGCTATAATACTCCGACAGTCTCCTACAATGAGCAGTTCTTC.

The chain has TRBV27 and TRBJ1-5; 9 bases agree with TRBD1. The CDR3 has 13 residues. V dropped 6 bases and J dropped 4; count of bases not matched to a gene: 1. CDR1 and CDR2 (germline): MNHEY, SMNVEV (reference sequence). CDR3 DNA: TGTGCCAGCAGGGGACAGGGAAATCAGCCCCAGCATTTT. This sequence encodes CASRGQGNQPQHF.

The V call is TRBV7-6, the J call TRBJ2-5; the D is unclear. V dropped 4 bases and J dropped 4 bases, with 22 bases sitting between them. Germline CDR1 SGHVS, CDR2 FNYEAQ. The CDR3 is 17 residues long. The DNA for the CDR3 is TGTGCCAGCAGCTCCTGGTTTAGTGCGCTCTCAGGAGAGACCCAGTACTTC. Protein: CASSSWFSALSGETQYF.

V usage is TRBV10-3 and J usage is TRBJ1-2; 8 positions agree with TRBD1. The CDR3 has 15 residues. Per the germline V gene, CDR1 is ENHRY and CDR2 is SYGVKD. Trimming at V came to 6 bases and at J to 6 bases, leaving 12 bases not matched to a gene. DNA of the CDR3: TGTGCCATCAGAGTTACGTGGGGACAGGAAGATGGCTACACCTTC. Residues: CAIRVTWGQEDGYTF.

The chain employs TRBV7-3 and TRBJ2-5; TRBD1 aligns across 11 bases. Trimming removed 0 bases from V and 4 bases from J; junction bases left unmatched: 1. Germline CDR1 is SGHTA and CDR2 is FQGTGA. This CDR3 comprises 15 residues. The CDR3 loop reads CASSLTGTGGETQYF. The CDR3, as DNA: TGTGCCAGCAGCTTAACGGGGACAGGGGGAGAGACCCAGTACTTC. Full variable domain (remainder filled in from reference TRBV7-3 and TRBJ2-5): GAGVSQTPSNKVTEKGKYVELRCDPISGHTALYWYRQSLGQGPEFLIYFQGTGAADDSGLPNDRFFAVRPEGSVSTLKIQRTERGDSAVYLCASSLTGTGGETQYFGPGTRLLVL.

V is TRBV18 and J is TRBJ2-7; 9 positions agree with TRBD2. Losses at the gene ends were 2 bases for V and 7 bases for J; bases not matched to a gene: 9. Looked up from germline, CDR1 is KGHSH and CDR2 is LQKENI. This CDR3 has 15 amino acids. The CDR3 DNA reads TGTGCCAGCTCACCATCAGCTAGCGGGGCGTGGGAGCAGTACTTC. It encodes CASSPSASGAWEQYF.

V gene TRBV4-1 combines with J gene TRBJ2-7, with D perhaps TRBD1 (5 bases). Between the trimmed V and J ends, which lost 0 bases and 6 bases, there was a span of 9 bases. This CDR3 has 13 amino acids. Germline CDR1 reads MGHRA; CDR2 reads YSYEKL. CDR3: CASSQETVSEQYF. In DNA form, the CDR3 reads TGCGCCAGCAGCCAAGAGACAGTCAGCGAGCAGTACTTC.

The chain combines TRBV6-1 with TRBJ1-1; possible D gene TRBD1, 6 bases. CDR1 MNHNS and CDR2 SASEGT come from the germline V gene. Trimming pared 0 bases from V and 11 bases from J, leaving 13 bases between. The CDR3 is 13 amino acids. CDR3 in amino acids: CASSEARGNRAFF. The CDR3, as DNA: TGTGCCAGCAGTGAAGCCAGGGGCAATCGGGCTTTCTTT.

The chain joins TRBV7-3 to TRBJ1-1; 8 bases match TRBD1. Germline assignment: CDR1 SGHTA and CDR2 FQGTGA. The V gene end was trimmed by 0 bases and the J gene end by 8 bases; junction bases not matched to a gene: 26. The CDR3 extends over 21 amino acids. The CDR3 sequence is CASSLTTRGAGLIPRQGEAFF. The CDR3 bases are TGTGCCAGCAGCTTAACTACGAGGGGGGCCGGTCTCATTCCGAGACAGGGGGAAGCTTTCTTT.

The chain has TRBV27 and TRBJ2-7; D might be TRBD2 (5 bases). Germline V gene lookup returns CDR1 MNHEY and CDR2 SMNVEV (reference sequence). The V and J ends lost 4 bases and 4 bases respectively, with 14 bases between them. CDR3 length: 14 amino acids. The CDR3 sequence is CASSWAQLGYEQYF. The CDR3 region has the DNA TGTGCCAGCAGTTGGGCCCAACTAGGGTACGAGCAGTACTTC.

The chain employs TRBV9 and TRBJ2-7; a possible D gene is TRBD2 (5 bases). The CDR3 runs to 13 residues. The V end lost 3 bases, the J end lost 6 bases, and 13 bases lay between the germline ends. The V gene's germline CDR1 is SGDLS and CDR2 YYNGEE. This chain's CDR3 is CASSDVLRGEQYF. CDR3 in DNA: TGTGCCAGCAGCGACGTTTTACGGGGCGAGCAGTACTTC.

V usage is TRBV4-2 and J usage is TRBJ2-3; 10 positions match TRBD2. After removal of 0 bases from V and 4 bases from J, the junction contained 1 base not matched to a gene. The CDR3 length is 15 residues. Germline V lookup: CDR1 LGHNA, CDR2 YNFKEQ. CDR3 nucleotides: TGTGCCAGCAGCCAAGACCTAGCGGGAGCAGATACGCAGTATTTT. This encodes CASSQDLAGADTQYF.

The count of this clone is one. The J gene is TRBJ2-3, the V gene TRBV7-9; the match to TRBD2 covers 9 bases. This CDR3 is built from 16 residues. The germline V gene has CDR1 SEHNR and CDR2 FQNEAQ (reference sequence). The J segment lost 1 base and the V segment lost 1 base, leaving 3 bases of the junction unmatched. In DNA, the CDR3 is TGTGCCAGCAGCTTAGGACTAGCGGATCGCACAGATACGCAGTATTTT. Residues: CASSLGLADRTDTQYF.

CDR3 in DNA: TGTGCCAGCAGCTTCGGGACAGGAGGGAATGAGCAGTTCTTC. It is translated as CASSFGTGGNEQFF. The chain has TRBV5-4 and TRBJ2-1; TRBD1 aligns across 8 bases. The CDR3 runs 14 residues. V shed 2 bases and J 7 bases; nucleotides not matched to a gene: 5. CDR1 SGHNT and CDR2 YYREEE come from the germline V gene (reference sequence).

The chain is built from TRBV27 and TRBJ2-7; 7 positions agree with TRBD1. This CDR3 comprises 13 residues. Trimming at V came to 5 bases and at J to 2 bases, leaving 3 bases not matched to a gene. Germline loops: CDR1 MNHEY, CDR2 SMNVEV (reference sequence). The CDR3 here is CASSRTGAYEQYF. The CDR3 nucleotides read TGTGCCAGCAGTCGAACAGGGGCCTACGAGCAGTACTTC.

V and J are TRBV19 and TRBJ2-7, with 9 nucleotides matching TRBD1. The CDR3 loop spans 14 amino acids. The germline CDR1 and CDR2 sequences are LNHDA and SQIVND (reference sequence). V shed 5 bases and J 6 bases; nucleotides not matched to a gene: 8. The chain's CDR3 is CASSETGTGREQYF. As DNA, the CDR3 is TGTGCCAGTAGTGAAACCGGGACAGGGCGCGAGCAGTACTTC.

This clone occurred once. The chain employs TRBV6-4 and TRBJ2-3, with D perhaps matching TRBD2 (6 bases). The CDR3 runs to 14 residues. V gave up 1 base and J gave up 4 bases, with 9 bases separating them. Germline V gene lookup returns CDR1 MRHNA and CDR2 SNTAGT. CDR3 in amino acids: CASSDYSGSDTQYF. Here the CDR3 DNA reads TGTGCCAGCAGTGACTATAGCGGCTCAGATACGCAGTATTTT.

About this clone itself: At the DNA level, this CDR3 is encoded by other sequences in the same sample as well. V usage is TRBV19 and J usage is TRBJ1-1; 7 bases line up with TRBD1. The V and J ends lost 5 bases and 4 bases, in that order; junction bases with no gene match: 1. The V gene's germline CDR1 is LNHDA and CDR2 SQIVND (reference sequence). The CDR3 is made up of 12 amino acids. CDR3 DNA: TGTGCCAGTAGTGCAGGGGGCACTGAAGCTTTCTTT. It is translated as CASSAGGTEAFF.